These T cell receptor beta chains were read from a single sample in a study of CD8 T cells in ankylosing spondylitis. TCRdb fed the 5' RACE reads into MiXCR, producing one record per CDR3 protein. The table has tens of thousands of distinct CDR3 sequences, 5.5% to 8% seen once. Sequences were obtained from blood, either unsorted or a sorted T cell fraction (not recorded which). The receptor source for this set is a male donor with ankylosing spondylitis or in good health (not recorded which). CDR3s include the opening cysteine and the closing phenylalanine or tryptophan. D genes are given only for firm matches. Size is omitted from some rows. Given values are once, few, many or a class for expanded clones.

V: TRBV2; J: TRBJ1-4; size: many; D: -; DNA: TGTGCCAGCATTAGGGTCAAAAACATCGGTAATGAAAAACTGTTTTTT; CDR3: CASIRVKNIGNEKLFF
V: TRBV3-1; J: TRBJ2-1; size: -; D: -; DNA: TGTGCCAGCAGCGCTACTACCGGTGGCGAGCAGTTCTTC; CDR3: CASSATTGGEQFF
V: TRBV4-2; J: TRBJ2-7; size: -; D: TRBD1; DNA: TGTGCCAGCAGCCCTGGTGGGACAGCAGACTACGAGCAGTACTTC; CDR3: CASSPGGTADYEQYF
V: TRBV20-1; J: TRBJ2-7; size: many; D: TRBD2; DNA: TGCAGTGCACCGATTGGGACTAGCGGGAGTCACGAGCAGTACTTC; CDR3: CSAPIGTSGSHEQYF
V: TRBV20-1; J: TRBJ1-1; size: -; D: TRBD1; DNA: TGCAGTGTTCGACAGGGGGTTGACACTGAAGCTTTCTTT; CDR3: CSVRQGVDTEAFF
V: TRBV7-9; J: TRBJ1-5; size: -; D: -; DNA: TGTGCCAGCAGCTTAGTAGGGGAAGGTCAGCCCCAGCATTTT; CDR3: CASSLVGEGQPQHF
V: TRBV4-2; J: TRBJ1-2; size: medium-sized; D: -; DNA: TGTGCCAGCAGCCAAGGGGCAACTAACTATGGCTACACCTTC; CDR3: CASSQGATNYGYTF
V: TRBV7-9; J: TRBJ1-5; size: many; D: -; DNA: TGTGCCAGCAGCCGCGGGACACTTTATCAGCCCCAGCATTTT; CDR3: CASSRGTLYQPQHF
V: TRBV6-6; J: TRBJ2-7; size: medium-sized; D: -; DNA: TGTGCCAGTGGGGAGGGGGGGGAGCAGTACTTC; CDR3: CASGEGGEQYF
V: TRBV28; J: TRBJ2-1; size: medium-sized; D: -; DNA: TGTGCCAGCAGTACGCTGGCGGGCAGCTCCTACAATGAGCAGTTCTTC; CDR3: CASSTLAGSSYNEQFF
V: TRBV29-1; J: TRBJ2-1; size: many; D: -; DNA: TGCAGCGTTGCGGGCGGTTACAATGAGCAGTTCTTC; CDR3: CSVAGGYNEQFF
V: TRBV2; J: TRBJ2-5; size: many; D: -; DNA: TGTGCCCATACCCCGGACAGAAGGCAAGAGACCCAGTACTTC; CDR3: CAHTPDRRQETQYF
V: TRBV23-1; J: TRBJ2-2; size: many; D: -; DNA: TGCGCCAGCAGTCAATCGGAGGCATCCGGGGAGCTGTTTTTT; CDR3: CASSQSEASGELFF
V: TRBV20-1; J: TRBJ2-5; size: few; D: -; DNA: TGCAGTGCTAGTAGGGTGGGGGCGGAGACCCAGTACTTC; CDR3: CSASRVGAETQYF
V: TRBV29-1; J: TRBJ1-1; size: -; D: -; DNA: TGCAGCGCTTCGACAGGCGGCGATTTTGAAGCTTTCTTT; CDR3: CSASTGGDFEAFF
V: TRBV7-2; J: TRBJ2-2; size: many; D: -; DNA: TGTGCCAGCAGTAATACAGCGCCCGGGGAGCTGTTTTTT; CDR3: CASSNTAPGELFF
V: TRBV18; J: TRBJ2-7; size: many; D: -; DNA: TGTGCCAGCTCACCCACCGGGAGTACCTACGAGCAGTACTTC; CDR3: CASSPTGSTYEQYF
V: TRBV3-1; J: TRBJ2-7; size: -; D: TRBD1; DNA: TGTGCCAGCAGCCAAGGAGACAGGGGAATCGAGCAGTACTTC; CDR3: CASSQGDRGIEQYF
V: TRBV4-2; J: TRBJ1-1; size: many; D: -; DNA: TGTGCCAGCAGCCTAGGGACGGTGAACACTGAAGCTTTCTTT; CDR3: CASSLGTVNTEAFF
V: TRBV5-5; J: TRBJ2-5; size: many; D: -; DNA: TGTGCCAGCAGCTTGCCGGGACAAGAGACCCAGTACTTC; CDR3: CASSLPGQETQYF
V: TRBV7-2; J: TRBJ2-1; size: few; D: -; DNA: TGTGCCAGCAGAATTAGAGACTCCTACAATGAGCAGTTCTTC; CDR3: CASRIRDSYNEQFF
V: TRBV3-1; J: TRBJ2-7; size: few; D: -; DNA: TGTGCCAGCAGCCACGGGACGAGAGGGCGCGAGCAGTACTTC; CDR3: CASSHGTRGREQYF
V: TRBV5-1; J: TRBJ2-1; size: many; D: TRBD2; DNA: TGCGCCAGCAGCTTGTCGGGAGGCGGTAATGAGCAGTTCTTC; CDR3: CASSLSGGGNEQFF
V: TRBV10-2; J: TRBJ2-7; size: few; D: TRBD2; DNA: TGCGCCAGTCGGGAGGAGGCAAAGCAGTACTTC; CDR3: CASREEAKQYF
V: TRBV20-1; J: TRBJ2-7; size: many; D: TRBD2; DNA: TGCAGTGCTGTCCTTGCGCTAGCGGGAATCGAGCAGTACTTC; CDR3: CSAVLALAGIEQYF
V: TRBV27; J: TRBJ1-5; size: many; D: -; DNA: TGTGCCAGCAGTCGAATCCCAGGGGAAACCCAGCCCCAGCATTTT; CDR3: CASSRIPGETQPQHF
V: TRBV5-1; J: TRBJ2-2; size: many; D: -; DNA: TGCGCCAGCAGCTTGGCGACAGATCAGGCCGGGGAGCTGTTTTTT; CDR3: CASSLATDQAGELFF
V: TRBV24-1; J: TRBJ2-3; size: many; D: TRBD2; DNA: TGTGCCACCAGTGGAGGACTAGCGGGCCACTTTAGCACAGATACGCAGTATTTT; CDR3: CATSGGLAGHFSTDTQYF
V: TRBV5-1; J: TRBJ2-1; size: many; D: -; DNA: TGCGCCAGCAGCTTGGTCACGACTAAAGGCGATGAGCAGTTCTTC; CDR3: CASSLVTTKGDEQFF
V: TRBV20-1; J: TRBJ2-1; size: many; D: TRBD2; DNA: TGCAGTGCTATTGAAGGAATAGCGGGAGCCTCCTCCTACAATGAGCAGTTCTTC; CDR3: CSAIEGIAGASSYNEQFF
V: TRBV24-1; J: TRBJ2-1; size: many; D: -; DNA: TGTGCCACCAGCGGGGCAGGGCGATACGAGCAGTTCTTC; CDR3: CATSGAGRYEQFF
V: TRBV11-1; J: TRBJ2-1; size: many; D: TRBD2; DNA: TGTGCCAGCAGCTTAGGTAGACTAGCGGGAGATAATGAGCAGTTCTTC; CDR3: CASSLGRLAGDNEQFF
V: TRBV27; J: TRBJ2-1; size: many; D: -; DNA: TGTGCCAGCAGGCGGACAAGAGAGGTTGAGCAGTTCTTC; CDR3: CASRRTREVEQFF
V: TRBV25-1; J: TRBJ1-4; size: many; D: TRBD1; DNA: TGTGCCAGCAGTGGAACAGGGGGCACTAATGAAAAACTGTTTTTT; CDR3: CASSGTGGTNEKLFF
V: TRBV20-1; J: TRBJ1-2; size: many; D: -; DNA: TGCAGTGCTAGAGAGCACCCTTATGGCTACACCTTC; CDR3: CSAREHPYGYTF
V: TRBV20-1; J: TRBJ2-7; size: many; D: TRBD2; DNA: TGCAGTGGGCGGGAGGACTACGAGCAGTACTTC; CDR3: CSGREDYEQYF